These 13 T cell receptor beta chains came from one sample sequenced in a study of Ad26.COV2.S vaccination and SARS-CoV-2 variants. Profiling relied on immunoSEQ multiplex PCR, and the TCRdb table lists in-frame clones only, not all of them. The table records hundreds of thousands of clones, about 87% of them present only once. Treatment defined: roughly 20 received Ad26.COV2.S at low or high dose, single or two shots; about 5 received placebo; per-sample allocation not given. The investigators took samples on day 63 after the first vaccine or placebo injection. The sequencing used peripheral blood, collected in a trial of Ad26.COV2.S vaccine versus placebo. These TCRs come from a person aged 18-65 years who received the Ad26.COV2.S COVID-19 vaccine or a placebo.

The chain recombines TRBV4-1 with TRBJ2-7; D is unclear. CDR1 is MGHRA, CDR2 YSYEKL, per germline. Trimming cost V 1 base and J 5 bases, with 15 bases left between them. The CDR3 sequence is 15 residues long. Here the CDR3 DNA reads TGCGCCAGCAGCCAAGTTAGGGCTAGTCTGGACGAGCAGTACTTC. Protein product: CASSQVRASLDEQYF.

V and J are TRBV5-1 and TRBJ2-5, with 10 bases that match TRBD1. CDR3 length equals 15 residues. The V segment lost 3 bases and the J segment 5 bases; nucleotides outside the gene matches: 7. Germline V gives CDR1 SGHRS, CDR2 YFSETQ. In nucleotides, the CDR3 is TGCGCCAGCAGCTCCCGGACAGGGGGGGCGGAGACCCAGTACTTC. Its protein product is CASSSRTGGAETQYF.

The chain combines TRBV9 with TRBJ1-1; D remains unclear. This CDR3 comprises 14 residues. The ends were cut back, 0 bases at V and 5 bases at J, with 11 bases in the middle. Germline values: CDR1 SGDLS, CDR2 YYNGEE. The CDR3 DNA sequence: TGTGCCAGCAGCGTAGACGGAAGTCCGACTGAAGCTTTCTTT. Translation gives CASSVDGSPTEAFF.

The chain has TRBV29-1 and TRBJ1-2, with 8 bases matching TRBD1. The CDR3 sequence is 13 residues long. CDR1 and CDR2 from the germline V gene are SQVTM and ANQGSEA. The ends lost 7 bases at V and 5 bases at J; junction bases unmatched: 9. CDR3 in amino acids: CSAGSGTGYGYTF. The CDR3 DNA sequence: TGCAGCGCTGGATCCGGGACAGGTTATGGCTACACCTTC.

This chain uses TRBV7-9 with TRBJ2-5; either TRBD1 or TRBD2 may fit D (6 bases each). In germline, CDR1 is SEHNR, CDR2 FQNEAQ (reference sequence). The CDR3 spans 13 residues. Trimming removed 1 base from V and 5 bases from J, with 8 bases in between. The CDR3 region has the DNA TGTGCCAGCAGCTTAGGAGGGGGGGAGACCCAGTACTTC. This codes for CASSLGGGETQYF.

V gene TRBV5-1 combines with J gene TRBJ2-5, with 10 bases fitting TRBD1. Germline assignment: CDR1 SGHRS and CDR2 YFSETQ. This CDR3 contains 15 residues. J lost 1 base, V lost 4 bases, and 4 bases had no gene match. CDR3 amino acids: CASSGQGDSQETQYF. In DNA form, the CDR3 reads TGCGCCAGCAGCGGACAGGGGGATTCCCAAGAGACCCAGTACTTC.

The rearrangement joins TRBV9 to TRBJ2-7; no definite D call. This CDR3 is built from 13 residues. The V end was cut by 1 base, the J end by 0 bases, with 5 bases between. CDR1 and CDR2 (germline): SGDLS, YYNGEE. CDR3 loop: CASSVSSSYEQYF. The DNA for the CDR3 is TGTGCCAGCAGCGTATCCAGCTCCTACGAGCAGTACTTC.

The chain uses TRBV5-1 and TRBJ2-1; weak D call: TRBD2 (5 bases). V lost 3 bases and J 3 bases, leaving 10 bases between the germline ends. The CDR3 loop spans 14 amino acids. From germline, CDR1 is SGHRS and CDR2 YFSETQ. The CDR3 reads CASSSRGNYNEQFF. In DNA, the CDR3 is TGCGCCAGCAGCTCCCGAGGGAACTACAATGAGCAGTTCTTC.

This sequence joins TRBV3-1 (or the pseudogene TRBV3-2) and TRBJ1-4; D is undetermined. V dropped 1 base and J dropped 7 bases, with 4 bases sitting between them. The CDR3 length is 12 residues. Germline CDR1 LGHDT, CDR2 YNNKEL (reference sequence). CDR3 in DNA: TGTGCCAGCAGCCAAGGCCTTGAAAAACTGTTTTTT. Its protein product is CASSQGLEKLFF.

The genes are TRBV10-3 and TRBJ1-2; 10 nucleotides agree with TRBD1. The CDR3 totals 16 residues. Trimming removed 0 bases from V and 4 bases from J; junction bases left unmatched: 5. Germline V gene sequence: CDR1 ENHRY, CDR2 SYGVKD. The CDR3: CAISESRDRGSYGYTF. The CDR3 bases are TGTGCCATCAGTGAGTCAAGGGACAGGGGTTCCTATGGCTACACCTTC.

The genes are TRBV7-9 and TRBJ2-7; 12 bases map to TRBD2. CDR1 and CDR2 from the germline V gene are SEHNR and FQNEAQ (reference sequence). The length of the CDR3 is 16 residues. V dropped 5 bases and J dropped 3; count of bases not matched to a gene: 8. This CDR3 reads CASSQTRTSGNYEQYF. The CDR3 DNA sequence: TGTGCCAGCAGCCAAACACGGACTAGCGGGAACTACGAGCAGTACTTC.

Written as DNA, the CDR3 is TGTGCCAGCAGCTCTGCCGCGGGAAACTATGGCTACACCTTC. It codes for CASSSAAGNYGYTF. The chain combines TRBV5-5 with TRBJ1-2, with unresolved D. This CDR3 contains 14 residues. Trimming took 3 bases from V and 2 from J, leaving 11 bases between them. Germline V lookup: CDR1 SGHKS, CDR2 YYEKEE (reference sequence).

The rearrangement joins TRBV13 to TRBJ2-1; D possibly corresponds to TRBD2 (6 bases). Germline CDR1 reads PRHDT; CDR2 reads FYEKMQ (reference sequence). This CDR3 has 15 amino acids. V was cut by 3 bases and J by 3 bases, with 12 bases left in between. The CDR3 bases are TGTGCCAGCAGCTTTGGGCTAGCGATCTACAATGAGCAGTTCTTC. It codes for CASSFGLAIYNEQFF.